This entry is about one T cell receptor beta chain. What antigen it recognizes has not been identified. Per-base quality was not reported, and no clone a single base away is much larger than it. Before undergoing thyroid surgery, none of the patients had been given any kind of treatment. Using T-cell receptor beta sequencing, the study looked back at clinical samples from patients collected from the early 2010s to the late 2010s. Library prep was done by PCR. The sample was run on an Illumina HiSeq 4000. High-throughput sequencing was used to profile the TCR beta-chain CDR3 region of every patient. The original methods were these. The researchers built a classifier to tell apart papillary thyroid cancer patients with distant metastasis, based on CDR3 differences among clinicopathological groups. The Shannon index was used to assess repertoire diversity, and the Morisita-Horn index was used to assess tumor-blood repertoire similarity. The public reads were reprocessed in TCRdb via fastp at Q25 and MiXCR, keeping in-frame beta chains. The V and J calls, along with clone size, are taken from TCRdb and not from the paper's own processing. A total of roughly 15,000 clones appear in this sample, about 22% of them only once. 21% of the sample comes from the top ten.

The sample is drawn from a study of metastatic and nonmetastatic thyroid tumors (dated by TCRdb to about 2020). Background for the entire study: Repertoires from peripheral blood and from tumor or nodule tissue samples of malignant and benign thyroid patients were compared. Study-level results and caveats: TCR beta diversity was reported as significantly higher in malignant tumors than in benign nodules, in both blood and tumor samples.

This receptor was obtained from a female donor with papillary thyroid cancer or a benign thyroid nodule (not recorded which). Some clones in this sample may be carry-over from other donors' samples. The sequencing input was adjacent normal tissue.

The DNA sequence reads TGTGCCAGCAGCTTAGAGCTAGCGGGAGTGAATGAGCAGTTCTTC. The resulting protein is CASSLELAGVNEQFF. The rearrangement combines TRBV11-2 with TRBJ2-1, with 10 middle bases fitting TRBD2. Germline trimming: 0 bases from V, 7 bases from J; junction bases outside gene matches: 3. Spanning cysteine to phenylalanine, the CDR3 consists of 15 amino acids. This entry keeps only the CDR3 DNA: 45 bases, framed from base 1. The germline V gene gives CDR1 as SGHAT and CDR2 as FQNNGV.